This is a list of T cell receptor beta chains from one sample in a study of blood T cells in healthy people across ages. Via MiXCR, TCRdb re-called the 5' RACE reads, giving one row per CDR3 protein. The sample lists 700,000 to 900,000 distinct CDR3 sequences; roughly 26% were seen once. These data also featured in a second study, about T cells of mothers and their children.

Sequencing was carried out using blood. These TCRs come from a boy aged 5-17 years in good health. Each CDR3 is given with its conserved first and last residue. D genes are given only for firm matches. Rows give clone size only sometimes, using once, few, many, or a class for an expanded clone.

v_call: TRBV23-1
d_call: NA
cdr3_length: 17
clone_size: NA
j_call: TRBJ2-4
cdr3_nt: TGCGCCAGCAGTAATACCGGGAGAAGTGGAGACAAAAACATTCAGTACTTC
cdr3_aa: CASSNTGRSGDKNIQYF

v_call: TRBV6-1
d_call: NA
cdr3_length: 12
clone_size: few
j_call: TRBJ1-1
cdr3_nt: TGTGCCAGCGGGGTGGGGAACACTGAAGCTTTCTTT
cdr3_aa: CASGVGNTEAFF

v_call: TRBV14
d_call: NA
cdr3_length: 11
clone_size: NA
j_call: TRBJ1-1
cdr3_nt: TGTGCCAGCAGCCAAAGGACTGAAGCTTTCTTT
cdr3_aa: CASSQRTEAFF

v_call: TRBV12-3/TRBV12-4
d_call: NA
cdr3_length: 14
clone_size: few
j_call: TRBJ2-2
cdr3_nt: TGTGCCAGCAGTCCCCATGGCTACACCGGGGAGCTGTTTTTT
cdr3_aa: CASSPHGYTGELFF

v_call: TRBV5-5
d_call: NA
cdr3_length: 14
clone_size: NA
j_call: TRBJ2-7
cdr3_nt: TGTGCCAGCAGCCCCGGGACCTCCTACTCCGAGCAGTACTTC
cdr3_aa: CASSPGTSYSEQYF

v_call: TRBV12-3/TRBV12-4
d_call: TRBD2
cdr3_length: 18
clone_size: few
j_call: TRBJ2-1
cdr3_nt: TGTGCCAGCAGTACCGGGACTAGCGGGGCCTTCGCCTACAATGAGCAGTTCTTC
cdr3_aa: CASSTGTSGAFAYNEQFF

v_call: TRBV5-4
d_call: TRBD1
cdr3_length: 16
clone_size: NA
j_call: TRBJ2-2
cdr3_nt: TGTGCCAGCAGCCTGGCCGGGACAGGGAGGACCGGGGAGCTGTTTTTT
cdr3_aa: CASSLAGTGRTGELFF

v_call: TRBV7-2
d_call: NA
cdr3_length: 15
clone_size: NA
j_call: TRBJ2-7
cdr3_nt: TGTGCCAGCAGCCCCCTCCGGGATTTTAGCTACGAGCAGTACTTC
cdr3_aa: CASSPLRDFSYEQYF

v_call: TRBV25-1
d_call: NA
cdr3_length: 13
clone_size: NA
j_call: TRBJ2-1
cdr3_nt: TGTGCCAGCAGTGCCGACATTTACAATGAGCAGTTCTTC
cdr3_aa: CASSADIYNEQFF

v_call: TRBV25-1
d_call: NA
cdr3_length: 15
clone_size: NA
j_call: TRBJ1-6
cdr3_nt: TGTGCCAGCAGTGGAGATTCGGGATATAATTCACCCCTCCACTTT
cdr3_aa: CASSGDSGYNSPLHF

v_call: TRBV2
d_call: NA
cdr3_length: 14
clone_size: few
j_call: TRBJ2-1
cdr3_nt: TGTGCCACGACCCACCAGGGGCGTGACAATGAGCAGTTCTTC
cdr3_aa: CATTHQGRDNEQFF

v_call: TRBV6-5
d_call: TRBD1
cdr3_length: 13
clone_size: NA
j_call: TRBJ2-7
cdr3_nt: TGTGCCAGCTACGACAGGGAAAACTACGAGCAGTACTTC
cdr3_aa: CASYDRENYEQYF

v_call: TRBV6-1
d_call: TRBD2
cdr3_length: 20
clone_size: NA
j_call: TRBJ2-1
cdr3_nt: TGTGTCAGCAGTGAAGCGCTTCTTGGACTAGCGGGGAACTCCTACAATGAGCAGTTCTTC
cdr3_aa: CVSSEALLGLAGNSYNEQFF

v_call: TRBV5-1
d_call: NA
cdr3_length: 14
clone_size: many
j_call: TRBJ2-4
cdr3_nt: TGCGCCAGCAGCTCCAACATTATTGAAGGCATTCAGTACTTC
cdr3_aa: CASSSNIIEGIQYF

v_call: TRBV4-2
d_call: TRBD2
cdr3_length: 18
clone_size: few
j_call: TRBJ2-1
cdr3_nt: TGTGCCAGCAGCTCGAGGACTAGCGGGGGAGCCAAAAACAATGAGCAGTTCTTC
cdr3_aa: CASSSRTSGGAKNNEQFF

v_call: TRBV7-2
d_call: TRBD1
cdr3_length: 14
clone_size: NA
j_call: TRBJ2-5
cdr3_nt: TGTGCCAGCAGCCAGTTGTCAGGGGGAGAGACCCAGTACTTC
cdr3_aa: CASSQLSGGETQYF

v_call: TRBV3-1
d_call: TRBD1
cdr3_length: 15
clone_size: NA
j_call: TRBJ1-3
cdr3_nt: TGTGCCAGCAGCCAGACAGGGGTGTCAGGAAACACCATATATTTT
cdr3_aa: CASSQTGVSGNTIYF

v_call: TRBV10-2
d_call: TRBD1
cdr3_length: 14
clone_size: NA
j_call: TRBJ2-7
cdr3_nt: TGCGCCAGCAGCTATCCGGGACAGGGGGACGAGCAGTACTTC
cdr3_aa: CASSYPGQGDEQYF

v_call: TRBV11-1
d_call: NA
cdr3_length: 16
clone_size: few
j_call: TRBJ2-1
cdr3_nt: TGTGCCAGCAGCTCGGGGACAATGACCTCCTACAATGAGCAGTTCTTC
cdr3_aa: CASSSGTMTSYNEQFF

v_call: TRBV5-1
d_call: TRBD1
cdr3_length: 16
clone_size: once
j_call: TRBJ1-1
cdr3_nt: TGCGCCAGCAGCTTGGATTGGCGGACAGGGAACACTGAAGCTTTCTTT
cdr3_aa: CASSLDWRTGNTEAFF

v_call: TRBV28
d_call: TRBD1
cdr3_length: 16
clone_size: few
j_call: TRBJ2-1
cdr3_nt: TGTGCCAGCAGTTCGGCCGGGACAGGGGGTTACAATGAGCAGTTCTTC
cdr3_aa: CASSSAGTGGYNEQFF

v_call: TRBV7-9
d_call: NA
cdr3_length: 13
clone_size: few
j_call: TRBJ1-1
cdr3_nt: TGTGCCAGCATTGGGACTCCTAACACTGAAGCTTTCTTT
cdr3_aa: CASIGTPNTEAFF

v_call: TRBV6-6
d_call: NA
cdr3_length: 15
clone_size: NA
j_call: TRBJ2-1
cdr3_nt: TGTGCCAGCAGTTACCAGCAGTCCCCTTACAATGAGCAGTTCTTC
cdr3_aa: CASSYQQSPYNEQFF

v_call: TRBV30
d_call: TRBD2
cdr3_length: 16
clone_size: NA
j_call: TRBJ2-7
cdr3_nt: TGTGCCTGGAGTGTATCACCTAGCGGAGTGGTCTACGAGCAGTACTTC
cdr3_aa: CAWSVSPSGVVYEQYF

v_call: TRBV11-2
d_call: NA
cdr3_length: 15
clone_size: NA
j_call: TRBJ1-2
cdr3_nt: TGTGCCAGCAGCCCAATGTCGCATCGGAACTATGGCTACACCTTC
cdr3_aa: CASSPMSHRNYGYTF

v_call: TRBV5-1
d_call: NA
cdr3_length: 15
clone_size: few
j_call: TRBJ1-2
cdr3_nt: TGCGCCAGCAGCATACTACCAACAGTTCCCTATGGCTACACCTTC
cdr3_aa: CASSILPTVPYGYTF

v_call: TRBV2
d_call: NA
cdr3_length: 15
clone_size: few
j_call: TRBJ1-2
cdr3_nt: TGTGCCAGCAGGATTACTGGGAGCTACGAGAGGGGCTACACCTTC
cdr3_aa: CASRITGSYERGYTF

v_call: TRBV5-1
d_call: TRBD1
cdr3_length: 15
clone_size: NA
j_call: TRBJ1-6
cdr3_nt: TGCGCCAGCAGCTTGGGTCAGGGGGCTAGTTCACCCCTCCACTTT
cdr3_aa: CASSLGQGASSPLHF

v_call: TRBV10-3
d_call: NA
cdr3_length: 13
clone_size: NA
j_call: TRBJ1-1
cdr3_nt: TGTGCCACAAGGACGGTCATGAACACTGAAGCTTTCTTT
cdr3_aa: CATRTVMNTEAFF

v_call: TRBV5-1
d_call: NA
cdr3_length: 17
clone_size: NA
j_call: TRBJ2-5
cdr3_nt: TGCGCCAGCAGCCTCTCTTTACTCGCGGTGCTGCAAGAGACCCAGTACTTC
cdr3_aa: CASSLSLLAVLQETQYF

v_call: TRBV3-1
d_call: NA
cdr3_length: 17
clone_size: NA
j_call: TRBJ2-4
cdr3_nt: TGTGCCAGCAGCCAAGTATCGGAGCCTATAGCCAAAAACATTCAGTACTTC
cdr3_aa: CASSQVSEPIAKNIQYF

v_call: TRBV6-1
d_call: TRBD2
cdr3_length: 16
clone_size: NA
j_call: TRBJ2-1
cdr3_nt: TGTGCCAGCAGTGAACTAAGCGGGGATCTTGTCAATGAGCAGTTCTTC
cdr3_aa: CASSELSGDLVNEQFF

v_call: TRBV13
d_call: TRBD1
cdr3_length: 16
clone_size: few
j_call: TRBJ2-5
cdr3_nt: TGTGCCAGCAGCTTAGACCGGGGACAGGAAAAAGAGACCCAGTACTTC
cdr3_aa: CASSLDRGQEKETQYF

v_call: TRBV6-1
d_call: TRBD1
cdr3_length: 14
clone_size: few
j_call: TRBJ1-5
cdr3_nt: TGTGCCAGCAGTGTGCAGGGGGCAAGACAGCCCCAGCATTTT
cdr3_aa: CASSVQGARQPQHF

v_call: TRBV2
d_call: NA
cdr3_length: 13
clone_size: NA
j_call: TRBJ1-2
cdr3_nt: TGTGCCAGCAGTGACGGGACACCATATGGCTACACCTTC
cdr3_aa: CASSDGTPYGYTF

v_call: TRBV6-5
d_call: NA
cdr3_length: 13
clone_size: few
j_call: TRBJ1-2
cdr3_nt: TGTGCCAGCGCGGGAGGACCTAACTATGGCTACACCTTC
cdr3_aa: CASAGGPNYGYTF

v_call: TRBV29-1
d_call: NA
cdr3_length: 12
clone_size: NA
j_call: TRBJ2-7
cdr3_nt: TGCAGCGTTGAAGGGGGCCCCAACGAGCAGTACTTC
cdr3_aa: CSVEGGPNEQYF

v_call: TRBV7-2
d_call: NA
cdr3_length: 17
clone_size: few
j_call: TRBJ2-5
cdr3_nt: TGTGCCAGCAGCTTAAGGGCCGGGGCAGCGAAGTGGGAGACCCAGTACTTC
cdr3_aa: CASSLRAGAAKWETQYF

v_call: TRBV6-6
d_call: NA
cdr3_length: 16
clone_size: NA
j_call: TRBJ2-1
cdr3_nt: TGTGCCAGCCTCTATGGCAGTCGCTCTGGGCCCAATGAGCAGTTCTTC
cdr3_aa: CASLYGSRSGPNEQFF

v_call: TRBV4-1
d_call: TRBD1
cdr3_length: 18
clone_size: few
j_call: TRBJ2-6
cdr3_nt: TGCGCCAGCAGTTCCCCCGGGACAGGGGGCTCTGGGGCCAACGTCCTGACTTTC
cdr3_aa: CASSSPGTGGSGANVLTF

v_call: TRBV20-1
d_call: TRBD2
cdr3_length: 15
clone_size: NA
j_call: TRBJ2-1
cdr3_nt: TGCAGTGCAACTTCCGGGACTAGCGGGGTGAGTGAGCAGTTCTTC
cdr3_aa: CSATSGTSGVSEQFF

v_call: TRBV3-1
d_call: TRBD1
cdr3_length: 17
clone_size: NA
j_call: TRBJ1-5
cdr3_nt: TGTGCCAGCAGCCAAGAGGGGCAGGGGGCTAGCAATCAGCCCCAGCATTTT
cdr3_aa: CASSQEGQGASNQPQHF

v_call: TRBV19
d_call: NA
cdr3_length: 14
clone_size: NA
j_call: TRBJ1-4
cdr3_nt: TGTGCCAGTACCCCGACAGGAAATAATGAAAAACTGTTTTTT
cdr3_aa: CASTPTGNNEKLFF

v_call: TRBV27
d_call: NA
cdr3_length: 15
clone_size: few
j_call: TRBJ2-5
cdr3_nt: TGTGCCAGCCGCCTTCGTTGGAGGGTCCAAGAGACCCAGTACTTC
cdr3_aa: CASRLRWRVQETQYF

v_call: TRBV13
d_call: NA
cdr3_length: 11
clone_size: NA
j_call: TRBJ1-4
cdr3_nt: TGTGCCAGCAGCTTAGGCACCCAGGTGTTTTTT
cdr3_aa: CASSLGTQVFF

v_call: TRBV20-1
d_call: NA
cdr3_length: 11
clone_size: many
j_call: TRBJ2-5
cdr3_nt: TGCAGTGCCAAGAAAGGGGAGACCCAGTACTTC
cdr3_aa: CSAKKGETQYF

v_call: TRBV5-1
d_call: TRBD1
cdr3_length: 14
clone_size: NA
j_call: TRBJ2-7
cdr3_nt: TGCGCCAGCAGCTTTGGGCAGGGGGTCCACGAGCAGTACTTC
cdr3_aa: CASSFGQGVHEQYF

v_call: TRBV6-1
d_call: TRBD1
cdr3_length: 15
clone_size: NA
j_call: TRBJ1-6
cdr3_nt: TGTGCCAGCAGTGACCTCCGGACAGGAAATTCACCCCTCCACTTT
cdr3_aa: CASSDLRTGNSPLHF

v_call: TRBV3-1
d_call: TRBD1
cdr3_length: 14
clone_size: NA
j_call: TRBJ2-7
cdr3_nt: TGTGCCAGCAGCCCGGACAGGAACCTCTACGAGCAGTACTTC
cdr3_aa: CASSPDRNLYEQYF

v_call: TRBV27
d_call: NA
cdr3_length: 13
clone_size: few
j_call: TRBJ2-7
cdr3_nt: TGTGCCAGTTCGTGGGGATACGACTACGAGCAGTACTTC
cdr3_aa: CASSWGYDYEQYF

v_call: TRBV5-5
d_call: NA
cdr3_length: 15
clone_size: many
j_call: TRBJ2-1
cdr3_nt: TGTGCCAGCAGCTTGGATCAGGGGTCCTACAATGAGCAGTTCTTC
cdr3_aa: CASSLDQGSYNEQFF

v_call: TRBV29-1
d_call: NA
cdr3_length: 15
clone_size: NA
j_call: TRBJ2-5
cdr3_nt: TGCAGCGTTGAGAGGACAGGAGGGCACCGGGAGACCCAGTACTTC
cdr3_aa: CSVERTGGHRETQYF

v_call: TRBV7-9
d_call: TRBD2
cdr3_length: 15
clone_size: few
j_call: TRBJ2-4
cdr3_nt: TGTGCCAGCAGCTTACCGACCGGGAGGTTCGACATTCAGTACTTC
cdr3_aa: CASSLPTGRFDIQYF

v_call: TRBV7-2
d_call: TRBD2
cdr3_length: 16
clone_size: few
j_call: TRBJ2-5
cdr3_nt: TGTGCCAGCAGCCTGGAGCGGGGGGGCCTATTCGAGACCCAGTACTTC
cdr3_aa: CASSLERGGLFETQYF

v_call: TRBV7-6
d_call: TRBD2
cdr3_length: 14
clone_size: few
j_call: TRBJ2-7
cdr3_nt: TGTGCCAGCAGCTCCGGGAGGGCATCTCCCGAGCAGTACTTC
cdr3_aa: CASSSGRASPEQYF

v_call: TRBV6-5
d_call: NA
cdr3_length: 11
clone_size: few
j_call: TRBJ2-3
cdr3_nt: TGTGCCAGCAGTTATTTAGATACGCAGTATTTT
cdr3_aa: CASSYLDTQYF

v_call: TRBV6-4
d_call: TRBD1
cdr3_length: 14
clone_size: few
j_call: TRBJ1-3
cdr3_nt: TGTGCCAGCAGCGAGGAACAGGGGGCGAACACCATATATTTT
cdr3_aa: CASSEEQGANTIYF

v_call: TRBV20-1
d_call: NA
cdr3_length: 12
clone_size: NA
j_call: TRBJ1-1
cdr3_nt: TGCAGTGCTAGAGATAGGAACACTGAAGCTTTCTTT
cdr3_aa: CSARDRNTEAFF

v_call: TRBV6-5
d_call: NA
cdr3_length: 15
clone_size: NA
j_call: TRBJ1-6
cdr3_nt: TGTGCCAGCAGCCCGGTCGGGTACTCGTATTCACCCCTCCACTTT
cdr3_aa: CASSPVGYSYSPLHF